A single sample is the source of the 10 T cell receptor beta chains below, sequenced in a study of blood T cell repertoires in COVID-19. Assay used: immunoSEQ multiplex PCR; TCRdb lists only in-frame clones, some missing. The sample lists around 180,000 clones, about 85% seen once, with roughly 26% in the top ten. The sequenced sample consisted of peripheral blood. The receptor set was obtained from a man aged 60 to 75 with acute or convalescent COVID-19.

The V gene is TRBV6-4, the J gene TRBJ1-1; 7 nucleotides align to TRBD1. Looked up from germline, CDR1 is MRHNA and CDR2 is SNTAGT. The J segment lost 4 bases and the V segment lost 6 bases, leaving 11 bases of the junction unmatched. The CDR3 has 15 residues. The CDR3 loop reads CASSRSPGQSTEAFF. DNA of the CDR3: TGTGCCAGCAGCAGATCACCGGGACAGTCCACTGAAGCTTTCTTT.

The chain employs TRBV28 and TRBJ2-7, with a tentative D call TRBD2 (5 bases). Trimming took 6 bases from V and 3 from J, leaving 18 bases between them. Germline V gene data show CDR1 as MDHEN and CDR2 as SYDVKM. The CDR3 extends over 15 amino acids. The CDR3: CASSLPGRPDYEQYF. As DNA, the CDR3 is TGTGCCAGCAGCCTTCCGGGAAGACCAGACTACGAGCAGTACTTC.

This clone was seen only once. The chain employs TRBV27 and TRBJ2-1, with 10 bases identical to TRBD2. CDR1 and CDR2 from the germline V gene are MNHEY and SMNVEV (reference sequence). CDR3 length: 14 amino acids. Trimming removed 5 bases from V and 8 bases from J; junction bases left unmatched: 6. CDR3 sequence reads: CASSPGTSAHEQFF. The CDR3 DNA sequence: TGTGCCAGCAGTCCCGGGACTAGCGCACATGAGCAGTTCTTC.

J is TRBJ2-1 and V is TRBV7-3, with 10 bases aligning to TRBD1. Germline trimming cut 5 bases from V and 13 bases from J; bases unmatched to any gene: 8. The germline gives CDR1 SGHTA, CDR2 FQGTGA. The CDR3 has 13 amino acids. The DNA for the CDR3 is TGTGCCAGCAGCCCCTCGACAGGGGGCTTACAGTTCTTC. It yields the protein CASSPSTGGLQFF.

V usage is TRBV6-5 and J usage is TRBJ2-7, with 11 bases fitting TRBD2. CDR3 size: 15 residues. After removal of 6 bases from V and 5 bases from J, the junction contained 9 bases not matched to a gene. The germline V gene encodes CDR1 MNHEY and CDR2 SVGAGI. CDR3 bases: TGTGCCAGCAGCAGACTAGCGGGGCTTAGGGACGAGCAGTACTTC. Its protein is CASSRLAGLRDEQYF.

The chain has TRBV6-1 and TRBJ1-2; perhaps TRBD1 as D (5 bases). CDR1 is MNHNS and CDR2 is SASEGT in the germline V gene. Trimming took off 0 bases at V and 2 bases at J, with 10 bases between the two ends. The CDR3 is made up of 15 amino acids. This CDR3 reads CASSEAWGGNYGYTF. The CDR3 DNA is TGTGCCAGCAGTGAAGCCTGGGGCGGAAACTATGGCTACACCTTC.

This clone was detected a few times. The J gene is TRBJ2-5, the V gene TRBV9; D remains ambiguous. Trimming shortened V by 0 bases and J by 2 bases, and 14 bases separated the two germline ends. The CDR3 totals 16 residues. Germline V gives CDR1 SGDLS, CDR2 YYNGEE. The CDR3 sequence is CASSVGTLIDQETQYF. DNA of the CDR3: TGTGCCAGCAGCGTAGGAACGTTAATAGATCAAGAGACCCAGTACTTC.

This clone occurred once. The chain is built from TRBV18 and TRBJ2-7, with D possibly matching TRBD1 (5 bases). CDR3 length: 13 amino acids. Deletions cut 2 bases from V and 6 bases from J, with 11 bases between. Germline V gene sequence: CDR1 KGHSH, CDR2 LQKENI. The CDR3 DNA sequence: TGTGCCAGCTCACCATCGTCAGGGTTCGAGCAGTACTTC. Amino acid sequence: CASSPSSGFEQYF.

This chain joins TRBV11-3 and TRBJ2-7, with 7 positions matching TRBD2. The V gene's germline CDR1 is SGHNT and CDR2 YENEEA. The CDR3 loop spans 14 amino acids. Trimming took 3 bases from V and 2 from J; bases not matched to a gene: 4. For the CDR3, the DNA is TGTGCCAGCAGCTTTGCTAGCGGTACCTACGAGCAGTACTTC. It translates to CASSFASGTYEQYF.

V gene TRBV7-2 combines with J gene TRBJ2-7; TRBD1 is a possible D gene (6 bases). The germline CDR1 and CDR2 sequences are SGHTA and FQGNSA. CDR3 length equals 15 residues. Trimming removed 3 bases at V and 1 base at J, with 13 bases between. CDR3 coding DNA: TGTGCCAGCAGCTTTTGGGCAGGGGCATCCTACGAGCAGTACTTC. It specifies CASSFWAGASYEQYF.